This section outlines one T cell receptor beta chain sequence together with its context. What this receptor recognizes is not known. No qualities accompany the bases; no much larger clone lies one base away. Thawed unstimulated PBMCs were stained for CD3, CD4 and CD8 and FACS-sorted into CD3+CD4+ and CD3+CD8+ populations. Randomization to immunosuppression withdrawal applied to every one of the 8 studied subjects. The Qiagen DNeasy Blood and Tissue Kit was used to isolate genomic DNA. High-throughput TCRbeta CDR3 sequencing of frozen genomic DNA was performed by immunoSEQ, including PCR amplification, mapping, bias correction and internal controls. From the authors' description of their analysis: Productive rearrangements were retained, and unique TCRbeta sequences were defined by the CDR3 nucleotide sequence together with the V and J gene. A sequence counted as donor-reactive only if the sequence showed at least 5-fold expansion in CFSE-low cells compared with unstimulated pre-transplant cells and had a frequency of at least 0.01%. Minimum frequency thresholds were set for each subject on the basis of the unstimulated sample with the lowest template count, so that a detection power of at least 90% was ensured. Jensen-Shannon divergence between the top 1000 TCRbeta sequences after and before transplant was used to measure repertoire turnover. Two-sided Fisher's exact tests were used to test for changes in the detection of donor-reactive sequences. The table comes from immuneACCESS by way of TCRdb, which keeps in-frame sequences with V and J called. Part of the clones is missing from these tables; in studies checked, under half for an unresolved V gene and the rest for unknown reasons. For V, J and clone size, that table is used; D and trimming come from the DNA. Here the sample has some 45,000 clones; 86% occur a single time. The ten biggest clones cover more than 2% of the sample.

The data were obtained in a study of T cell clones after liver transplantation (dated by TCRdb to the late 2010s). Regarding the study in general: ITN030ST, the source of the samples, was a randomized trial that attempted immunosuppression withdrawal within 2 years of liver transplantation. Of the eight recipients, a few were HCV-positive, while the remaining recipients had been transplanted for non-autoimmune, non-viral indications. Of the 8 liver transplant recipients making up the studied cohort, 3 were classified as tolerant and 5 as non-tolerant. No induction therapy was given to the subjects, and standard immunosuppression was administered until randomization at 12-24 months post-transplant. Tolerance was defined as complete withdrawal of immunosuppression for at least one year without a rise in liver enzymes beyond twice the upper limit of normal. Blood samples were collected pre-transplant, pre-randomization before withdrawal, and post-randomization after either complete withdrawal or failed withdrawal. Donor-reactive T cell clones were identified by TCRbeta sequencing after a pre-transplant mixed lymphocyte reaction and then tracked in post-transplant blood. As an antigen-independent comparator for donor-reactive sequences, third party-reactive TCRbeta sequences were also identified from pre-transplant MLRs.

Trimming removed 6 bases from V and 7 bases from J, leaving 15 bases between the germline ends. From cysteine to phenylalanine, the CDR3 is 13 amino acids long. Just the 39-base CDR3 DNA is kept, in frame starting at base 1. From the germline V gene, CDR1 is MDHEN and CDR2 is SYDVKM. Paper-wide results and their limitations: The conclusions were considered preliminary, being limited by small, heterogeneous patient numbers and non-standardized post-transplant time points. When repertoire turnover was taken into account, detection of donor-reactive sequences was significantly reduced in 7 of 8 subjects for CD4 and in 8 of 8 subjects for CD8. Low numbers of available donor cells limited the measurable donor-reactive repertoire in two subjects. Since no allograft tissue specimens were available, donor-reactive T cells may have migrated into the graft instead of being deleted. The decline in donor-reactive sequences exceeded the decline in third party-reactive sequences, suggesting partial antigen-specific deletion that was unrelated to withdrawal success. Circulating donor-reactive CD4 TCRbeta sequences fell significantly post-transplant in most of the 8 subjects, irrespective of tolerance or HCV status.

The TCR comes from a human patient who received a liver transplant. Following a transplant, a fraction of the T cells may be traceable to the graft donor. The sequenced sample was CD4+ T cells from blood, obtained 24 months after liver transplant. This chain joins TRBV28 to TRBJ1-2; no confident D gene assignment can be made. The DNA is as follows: TGTGCCAGCAGCGAACCCCCCCTAGTTGGCTACACCTTC. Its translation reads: CASSEPPLVGYTF.